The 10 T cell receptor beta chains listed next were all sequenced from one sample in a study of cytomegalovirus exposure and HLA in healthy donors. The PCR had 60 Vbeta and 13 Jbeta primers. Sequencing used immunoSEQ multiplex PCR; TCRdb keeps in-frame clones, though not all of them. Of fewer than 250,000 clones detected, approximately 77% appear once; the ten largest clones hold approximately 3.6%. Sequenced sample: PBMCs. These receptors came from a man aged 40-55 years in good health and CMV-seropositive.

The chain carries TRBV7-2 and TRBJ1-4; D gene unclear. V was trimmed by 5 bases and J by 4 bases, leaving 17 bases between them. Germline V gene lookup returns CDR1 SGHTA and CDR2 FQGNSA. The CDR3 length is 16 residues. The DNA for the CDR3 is TGTGCCAGCAGCCTGGGTACTGCCGGGGTTAATGAAAAACTGTTTTTT. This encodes CASSLGTAGVNEKLFF.

The chain's CDR3 is CASSLPNNRGPDYEKLFF. In DNA form, the CDR3 reads TGTGCCAGCAGTTTACCGAACAACAGGGGTCCTGACTATGAAAAACTGTTTTTT. The chain joins TRBV27 to TRBJ1-4; 7 positions match TRBD1. Per the germline V gene, CDR1 is MNHEY and CDR2 is SMNVEV (reference sequence). V was clipped by 2 bases and J by 6 bases; unmatched bases: 15. CDR3 length: 18 amino acids.

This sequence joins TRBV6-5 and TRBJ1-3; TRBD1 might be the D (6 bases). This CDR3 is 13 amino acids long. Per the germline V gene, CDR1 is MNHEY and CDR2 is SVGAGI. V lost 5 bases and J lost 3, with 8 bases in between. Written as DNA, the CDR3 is TGTGCCAGCAGTACACAGGGTGGAAACACCATATATTTT. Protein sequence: CASSTQGGNTIYF.

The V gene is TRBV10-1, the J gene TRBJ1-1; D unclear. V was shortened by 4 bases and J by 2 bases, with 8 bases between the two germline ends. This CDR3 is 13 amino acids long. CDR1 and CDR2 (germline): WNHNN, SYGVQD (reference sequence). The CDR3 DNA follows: TGCGCCAGCAGTGTGAGCAAAAACACTGAAGCTTTCTTT. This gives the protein CASSVSKNTEAFF.

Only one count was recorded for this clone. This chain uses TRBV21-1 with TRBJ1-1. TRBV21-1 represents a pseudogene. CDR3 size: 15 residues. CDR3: CASSKGEPKNTEAFF. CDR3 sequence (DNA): TGTGCCAGCAGCAAAGGAGAACCAAAGAACACTGAAGCTTTCTTT.

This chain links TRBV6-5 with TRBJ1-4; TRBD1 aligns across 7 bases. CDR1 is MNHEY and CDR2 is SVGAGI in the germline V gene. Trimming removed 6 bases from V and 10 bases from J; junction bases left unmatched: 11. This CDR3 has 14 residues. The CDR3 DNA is TGTGCCAGCAGATCCGGGACAGTGGGGGGAAAACTGTTTTTT. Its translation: CASRSGTVGGKLFF.

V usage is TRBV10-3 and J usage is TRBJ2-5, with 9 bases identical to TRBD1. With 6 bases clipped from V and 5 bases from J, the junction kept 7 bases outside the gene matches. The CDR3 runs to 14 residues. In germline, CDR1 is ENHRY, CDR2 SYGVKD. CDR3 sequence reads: CAIRPGQGGETQYF. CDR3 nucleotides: TGTGCCATCAGACCGGGACAGGGAGGGGAGACCCAGTACTTC.

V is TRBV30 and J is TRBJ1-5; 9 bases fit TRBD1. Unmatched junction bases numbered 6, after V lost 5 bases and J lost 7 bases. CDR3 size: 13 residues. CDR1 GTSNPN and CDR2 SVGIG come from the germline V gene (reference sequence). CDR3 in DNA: TGTGCCTGGCAACAGGGGGCGGGCCAGCCCCAGCATTTT. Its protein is CAWQQGAGQPQHF.

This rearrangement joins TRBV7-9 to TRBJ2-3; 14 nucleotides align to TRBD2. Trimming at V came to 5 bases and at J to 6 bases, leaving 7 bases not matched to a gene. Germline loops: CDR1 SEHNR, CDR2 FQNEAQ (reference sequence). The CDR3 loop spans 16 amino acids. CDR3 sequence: CASSPGLAGAGDTQYF. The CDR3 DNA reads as TGTGCCAGCAGCCCGGGACTAGCGGGGGCGGGGGATACGCAGTATTTT.

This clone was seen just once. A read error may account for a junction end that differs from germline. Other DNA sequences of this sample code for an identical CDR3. CDR3 loop: CASSFRDTFMNTEAFF. The CDR3 coding sequence is TGCGCCAGCAGCTTCCGGGACACCTTCATGAACACTGAAGCTTTCTTC. The chain links TRBV4-1 to TRBJ1-1; the D gene is possibly TRBD1 (6 bases). This CDR3 is 16 amino acids long. The germline CDR1 and CDR2 sequences are MGHRA and YSYEKL.